This TCR beta chain was profiled in a study of T cell responses to AZD1222 COVID-19 vaccine. With 11 bases clipped from V and 5 bases from J, the junction kept 5 bases outside the gene matches. The length of the CDR3 is 11 residues. Germline V gene data show CDR1 as MNHEY and CDR2 as SVGAGI. Sequencing was performed with immunoSEQ multiplex PCR; in TCRdb, only in-frame clones are kept and a portion is missing. Seen here are fewer than 90,000 clones, around nine tenths observed once, and the top ten hold less than 8.5%. The clonotype comes from an adult who received the AZD1222 COVID-19 vaccine. The chain carries TRBV6-5 and TRBJ2-7; 8 bases match TRBD2. Sequenced here: peripheral blood, sampled 28 days after the second AZD1222 dose. CDR3 region: CASGGGHEQYF. As DNA, the CDR3 is TGTGCCTCGGGGGGGGGCCACGAGCAGTACTTC.